This T cell receptor (beta chain) was retrieved from a study of blood T cell repertoires in COVID-19. Study-wide context: From the United States, Italy and Spain came samples of acute and convalescent COVID-19. In each case, the material was cDNA or gDNA derived from T cells, B-cell-depleted T cells, or PBMCs.

V lost 7 bases, J lost 8 bases, and 7 bases stayed unmatched. Germline assignment: CDR1 SQVTM and CDR2 ANQGSEA. This CDR3 spans 11 amino acids. TCRdb keeps only in-frame clones here, not all; method: immunoSEQ multiplex PCR. The sample includes around 170,000 clones, about 80% seen only once; the top ten take around 15%. This sequence was found in a man aged 25 to 45 with active or convalescent COVID-19. This rearrangement joins TRBV29-1 to TRBJ1-1, with 7 bases identical to TRBD1. Sequencing was done on a sample of peripheral blood. The CDR3 here is CSAGQDPEAFF. CDR3 DNA sequence: TGCAGCGCTGGACAGGACCCCGAAGCTTTCTTT.